This T cell receptor (beta chain) was identified in a study of STAT3 mutations in large granular lymphocyte leukemia. This CDR3 is 15 amino acids long. The ends were cut back, 5 bases at V and 2 bases at J, with 12 bases in the middle. In germline, CDR1 is SGHTA, CDR2 FQGTGA. Study-wide results and limits: Every T-cell large granular lymphocyte leukemia patient had at least one immunodominant TCR beta clonotype.

Concerning this clone itself: Its specificity is not known.

Each sample's TCRbeta library yielded on average about 41,000 productive templates. Libraries were prepared by immunoSEQ multiplex PCR; TCRdb keeps only in-frame clonotypes and omits some of them. The sample contains around 33,000 clones, approximately 80% of which appear only once. This sequence joins TRBV7-3 and TRBJ2-2, with D unresolved. Material: peripheral blood mononuclear cells. The receptor was derived from a woman aged 45 to 65 with T-cell large granular lymphocyte leukemia. Some clones in this sample may be carry-over from other donors' samples. The CDR3 reads CASSLRTSNTGELFF. As DNA, the CDR3 is TGTGCCAGCAGCCTTCGGACCAGTAACACCGGGGAGCTGTTTTTT.